This T cell receptor (beta chain) was profiled in a study of blood T cell repertoires in COVID-19. At the level of the study: The United States, Italy and Spain supplied acute and convalescent COVID-19 samples. PBMCs, B-cell-depleted T cells, or T cells provided the cDNA or gDNA that made up the material.

With 3 bases removed from V and 5 bases from J, the gap between germline ends came to 13 bases. The length of the CDR3 is 14 residues. The germline CDR1 and CDR2 sequences are SGHAT and FQNNGV. Participant-given clinical history determined each cohort assignment. Two negative PCRs, clearance, or symptom resolution were required of recovered Cohort 3 donors. Here immunoSEQ multiplex PCR was the method, and the copy in TCRdb shows in-frame clones only, minus some. The data contain approximately 300,000 clones, roughly 86% of them singletons. Material: PBMCs or T cells enriched from blood (not recorded which). The rearrangement joins TRBV11-2 to TRBJ1-1; perhaps TRBD1 as D (5 bases). This sequence originates from a woman in her 30s who had recovered from COVID-19. In DNA, the CDR3 is TGTGCCAGCAGCTTCGATGGGGCGCGAACTGAAGCTTTCTTT. Protein sequence: CASSFDGARTEAFF.